This record covers a single T cell receptor (beta chain). Antigen: not known. The record originates from a study of lymphopenia after photon versus proton radiotherapy. In germline, CDR1 is LNHDA, CDR2 SQIVND (reference sequence). The length of the CDR3 is 16 residues. V shed 3 bases and J 4 bases; nucleotides not matched to a gene: 8. Study-wide points: Survival link was tested only in deceased patients; proton benefit remains a possibility. In patients who died, overall survival fell as post-nadir TCR diversity dropped more. After lymphocyte nadir, photon-treated repertoires showed oligoclonal expansion, especially CD8+ Temra. Relative stability marked proton patients; photon patients lost diversity and naive cells.

Method: immunoSEQ multiplex PCR; TCRdb's copy keeps in-frame clones and lacks some. Altogether approximately 24,000 clones are present, approximately 88% being singletons, with the ten largest covering over 20%. The sample consisted of peripheral blood, taken from a patient treated with photon-based radiotherapy. The sequence was obtained from a man aged 40-50 years with gastric cancer. This chain links TRBV19 with TRBJ2-2; 7 positions agree with TRBD2. CDR3 bases: TGTGCCAGTAGTATTAATGCGGGGGAGGTCACCGGGGAGCTGTTTTTT. Encoded protein: CASSINAGEVTGELFF.